This record covers a single TCR beta chain. The sample comes from a study of identical twins. TCRdb re-called the 5' RACE reads with MiXCR, one entry per CDR3 protein. The data show about 1.7 million distinct CDR3 sequences, with around a third seen just once and approximately 0.25% held by the top ten. The receptor's source is a newborn girl in good health. The specimen was cord blood.

CDR3 region: CATSAGTVLGTQYF. The CDR3 DNA reads TGTGCCACCAGTGCGGGGACGGTTCTGGGGACCCAGTACTTC. J is TRBJ2-5 and V is TRBV24-1, with D perhaps assigned TRBD1 or TRBD2 (5 bases each). CDR1 and CDR2 from the germline V gene are KGHDR and SFDVKD. The V end was cut by 5 bases, the J end by 7 bases, with 16 bases between. This CDR3 spans 14 amino acids.